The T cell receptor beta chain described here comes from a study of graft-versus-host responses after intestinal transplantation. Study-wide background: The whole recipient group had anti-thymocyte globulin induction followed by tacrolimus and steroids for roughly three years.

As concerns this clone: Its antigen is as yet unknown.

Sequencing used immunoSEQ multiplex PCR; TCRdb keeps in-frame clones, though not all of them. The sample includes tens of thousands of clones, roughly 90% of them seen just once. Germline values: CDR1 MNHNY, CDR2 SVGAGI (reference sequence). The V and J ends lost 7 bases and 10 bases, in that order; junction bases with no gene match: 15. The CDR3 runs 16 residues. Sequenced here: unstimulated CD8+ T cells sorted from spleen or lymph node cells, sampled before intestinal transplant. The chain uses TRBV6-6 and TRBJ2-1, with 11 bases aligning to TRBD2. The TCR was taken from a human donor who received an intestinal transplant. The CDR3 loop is CASTLMATSGSREQFF. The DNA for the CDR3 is TGTGCCAGCACCCTTATGGCTACTAGCGGGAGCCGGGAGCAGTTCTTC.